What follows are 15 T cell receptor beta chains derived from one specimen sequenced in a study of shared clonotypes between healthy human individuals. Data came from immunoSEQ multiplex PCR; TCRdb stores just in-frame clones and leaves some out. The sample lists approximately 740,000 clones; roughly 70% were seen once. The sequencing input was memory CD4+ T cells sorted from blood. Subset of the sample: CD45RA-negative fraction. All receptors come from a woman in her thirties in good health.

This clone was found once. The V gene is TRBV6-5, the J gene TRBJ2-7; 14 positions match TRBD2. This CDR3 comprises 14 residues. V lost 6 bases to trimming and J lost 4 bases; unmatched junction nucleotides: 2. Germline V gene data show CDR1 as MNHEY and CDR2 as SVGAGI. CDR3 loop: CASSRTSGRYEQYF. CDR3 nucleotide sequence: TGTGCCAGCAGCCGGACTAGCGGGAGGTACGAGCAGTACTTC.

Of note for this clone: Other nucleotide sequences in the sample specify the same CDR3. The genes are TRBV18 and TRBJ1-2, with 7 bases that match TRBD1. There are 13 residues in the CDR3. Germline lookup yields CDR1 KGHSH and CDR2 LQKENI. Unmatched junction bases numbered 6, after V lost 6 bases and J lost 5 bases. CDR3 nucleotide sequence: TGTGCCAGCTCTCAAGGACAGGCGTATGGCTACACCTTC. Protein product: CASSQGQAYGYTF.

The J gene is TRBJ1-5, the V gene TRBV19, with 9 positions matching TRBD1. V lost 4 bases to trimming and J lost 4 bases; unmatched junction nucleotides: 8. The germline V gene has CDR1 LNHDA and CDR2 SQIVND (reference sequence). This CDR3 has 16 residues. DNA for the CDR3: TGTGCCAGTAGTACTACAGGGGGCGCAGGTAATCAGCCCCAGCATTTT. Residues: CASSTTGGAGNQPQHF.

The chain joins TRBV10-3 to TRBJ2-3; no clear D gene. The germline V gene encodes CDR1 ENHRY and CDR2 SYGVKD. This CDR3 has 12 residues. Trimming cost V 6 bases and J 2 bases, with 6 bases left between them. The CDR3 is CAISRTTDTQYF. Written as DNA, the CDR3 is TGTGCCATCAGCCGGACCACAGATACGCAGTATTTT.

CDR3 region: CASSPAGPTGELFF. The CDR3, as DNA: TGTGCCAGCTCACCAGCGGGACCCACCGGGGAGCTGTTTTTT. This chain joins TRBV18 and TRBJ2-2; D possibly corresponds to TRBD2 (6 bases). This CDR3 spans 14 amino acids. In germline, CDR1 is KGHSH, CDR2 LQKENI. V lost 2 bases, J lost 4 bases, and 8 bases lay in between.

CDR3 DNA sequence: TGTGCCAGCAGCTTAAGGGTCCGGGACTCCAGTCCCACAGATACGCAGTATTTT. It specifies CASSLRVRDSSPTDTQYF. This chain uses TRBV7-9 with TRBJ2-3; D is possibly TRBD2 (6 bases). CDR1 is SEHNR, CDR2 FQNEAQ, per germline (reference sequence). The ends were cut back, 2 bases at V and 2 bases at J, with 20 bases in the middle. This CDR3 is built from 18 residues. The full variable domain, completed using reference TRBV7-9 and TRBJ2-3, is DTGVSQNPRHKITKRGQNVTFRCDPISEHNRLYWYRQTLGQGPEFLTYFQNEAQLEKSRLLSDRFSAERPKGSFSTLEIQRTEQGDSAMYLCASSLRVRDSSPTDTQYFGPGTRLTVL.

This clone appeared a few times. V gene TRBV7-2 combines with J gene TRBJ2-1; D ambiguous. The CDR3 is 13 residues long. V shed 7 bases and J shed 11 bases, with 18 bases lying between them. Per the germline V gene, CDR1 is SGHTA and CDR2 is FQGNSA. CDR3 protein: CASTSPPSAQQFF. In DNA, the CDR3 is TGTGCCAGCACCTCCCCCCCCTCTGCGCAGCAGTTCTTC.

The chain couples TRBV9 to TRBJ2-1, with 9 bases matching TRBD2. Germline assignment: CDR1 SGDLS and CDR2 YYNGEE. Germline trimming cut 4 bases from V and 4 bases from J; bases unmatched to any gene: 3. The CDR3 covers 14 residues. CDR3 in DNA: TGTGCCAGCAGCTCGACTAGCGGTTACAATGAGCAGTTCTTC. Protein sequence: CASSSTSGYNEQFF. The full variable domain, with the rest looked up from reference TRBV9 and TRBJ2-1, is DSGVTQTPKHLITATGQRVTLRCSPRSGDLSVYWYQQSLDQGLQFLIQYYNGEERAKGNILERFSAQQFPDLHSELNLSSLELGDSALYFCASSSTSGYNEQFFGPGTRLTVL.

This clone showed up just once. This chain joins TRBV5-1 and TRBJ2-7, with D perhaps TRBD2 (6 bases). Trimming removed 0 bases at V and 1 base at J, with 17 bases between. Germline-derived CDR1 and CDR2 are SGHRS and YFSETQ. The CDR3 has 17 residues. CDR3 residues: CASSLGRGSGASYEQYF. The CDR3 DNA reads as TGCGCCAGCAGCTTGGGACGGGGTAGCGGAGCGTCCTACGAGCAGTACTTC.

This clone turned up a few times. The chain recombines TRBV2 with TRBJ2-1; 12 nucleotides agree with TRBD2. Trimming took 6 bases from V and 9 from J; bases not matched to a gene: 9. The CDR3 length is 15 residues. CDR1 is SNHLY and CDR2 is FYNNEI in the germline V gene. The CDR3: CASRATSGSISEQFF. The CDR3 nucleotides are TGTGCCAGCAGGGCGACTAGCGGGAGTATAAGTGAGCAGTTCTTC.

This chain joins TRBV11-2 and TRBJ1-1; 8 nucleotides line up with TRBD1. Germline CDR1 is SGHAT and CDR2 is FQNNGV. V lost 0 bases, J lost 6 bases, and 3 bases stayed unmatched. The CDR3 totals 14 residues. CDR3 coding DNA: TGTGCCAGCAGCTTAGAGGTCAGGGGGCCTGAAGCTTTCTTT. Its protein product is CASSLEVRGPEAFF.

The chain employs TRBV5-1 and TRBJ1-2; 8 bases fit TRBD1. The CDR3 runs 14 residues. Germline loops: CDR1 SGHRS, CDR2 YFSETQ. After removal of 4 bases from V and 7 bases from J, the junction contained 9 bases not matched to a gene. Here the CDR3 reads CASSQRQGLTGYTF. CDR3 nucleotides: TGCGCCAGCAGCCAACGACAGGGGTTGACTGGCTACACCTTC.

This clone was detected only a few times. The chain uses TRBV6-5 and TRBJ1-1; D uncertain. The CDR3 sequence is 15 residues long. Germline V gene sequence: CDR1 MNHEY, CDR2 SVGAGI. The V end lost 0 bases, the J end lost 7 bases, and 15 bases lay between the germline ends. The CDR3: CASSYSNMGTSEAFF. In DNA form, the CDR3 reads TGTGCCAGCAGTTACTCGAATATGGGAACAAGTGAAGCTTTCTTT.

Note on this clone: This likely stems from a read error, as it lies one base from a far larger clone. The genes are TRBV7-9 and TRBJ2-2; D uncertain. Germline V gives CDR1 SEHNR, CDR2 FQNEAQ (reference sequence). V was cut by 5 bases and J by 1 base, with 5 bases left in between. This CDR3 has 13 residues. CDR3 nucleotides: TGTGCCAGCAGCCGAGGGAACACCGGGGAGCTGTTTTTT. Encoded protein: CASSRGNTGELFF.

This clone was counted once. DNA for the CDR3: TGTGCCAGCACGGGCGGATTCAGCTCCTACAATGAGCAGTTCTTC. Protein product: CASTGGFSSYNEQFF. The rearrangement joins TRBV28 to TRBJ2-1; no firm D call. Trimming shortened V by 7 bases and J by 0 bases, and 13 bases separated the two germline ends. CDR1 MDHEN and CDR2 SYDVKM come from the germline V gene. The CDR3 extends over 15 amino acids.